Below are 32 T cell receptor beta chains sequenced from a single sample in a study of cytotoxic CD8 clonotypes in ibrutinib-treated CLL (dated by TCRdb to the early 2020s). Libraries were built with the immunoSEQ multiplex PCR assay. The immuneACCESS repertoire file appears here via TCRdb, limited to in-frame rearrangements. These files lack a portion of the clones; in checked studies, under half of the deficit traces to unresolved V genes, and the cause of the others is not known. A total of some 100,000 clones appear in this sample, approximately 58% of them only once. The ten largest clones capture about 40% of the sample. The time point label, as the study defines it: around 2 years on ibrutinib. Sample: PBMCs, taken after 24 months of ibrutinib treatment. The receptor source for this set is a human donor with chronic lymphocytic leukemia.

This chain uses TRBV30 with TRBJ1-3, with D possibly being TRBD1 (5 bases). This CDR3 spans 13 amino acids. Germline V gene lookup returns CDR1 GTSNPN and CDR2 SVGIG (reference sequence). V was cut by 7 bases and J by 0 bases, with 10 bases left in between. The DNA of the CDR3 is TGTGCCTCGGACAAGCTCTCTGGAAACACCATATATTTT. This translates into CASDKLSGNTIYF.

V usage is TRBV5-6 and J usage is TRBJ1-6, with D possibly TRBD1 on 6 matching bases. This CDR3 contains 16 residues. Germline V gene lookup returns CDR1 SGHDT and CDR2 YYEEEE. Trimming took 5 bases from V and 2 from J, leaving 14 bases between them. The chain's CDR3 is CASSFKGGAYNSPLHF. CDR3 bases: TGTGCCAGCAGTTTTAAGGGGGGCGCCTATAATTCACCCCTCCACTTT.

This CDR3 is CSGDSFNEQFF. CDR3 nucleotide sequence: TGCAGCGGGGACAGTTTCAATGAGCAGTTCTTC. The V call is TRBV29-1, the J call TRBJ2-1; 7 nucleotides align to TRBD1. The CDR3 extends over 11 amino acids. The V gene's germline CDR1 is SQVTM and CDR2 ANQGSEA. With V trimmed by 7 bases and J by 6 bases, 3 bases remained unmatched.

This clone was detected only once. This chain uses TRBV13 with TRBJ1-2; 11 positions agree with TRBD1. With V trimmed by 5 bases and J by 0 bases, 11 bases remained unmatched. Germline V gives CDR1 PRHDT, CDR2 FYEKMQ (reference sequence). The CDR3 contains 18 residues. The CDR3 sequence: CASSPRRDRGGPNYGYTF. CDR3 sequence (DNA): TGTGCCAGCAGCCCAAGACGGGACAGGGGGGGTCCTAACTATGGCTACACCTTC.

J is TRBJ2-7 and V is TRBV11-2; unclear D gene. CDR1 is SGHAT and CDR2 is FQNNGV in the germline V gene. The germline V and J ends were trimmed by 1 base and 0 bases, with 4 bases remaining between them. The CDR3 is 13 amino acids. CDR3 DNA sequence: TGTGCCAGCAGCTTAGCCGGCTCCTACGAGCAGTACTTC. Translation: CASSLAGSYEQYF.

The CDR3 here is CASSLGSSSYNEQFF. The DNA of the CDR3 is TGTGCCAGCAGCTTAGGTTCCAGCTCCTACAATGAGCAGTTCTTC. This chain joins TRBV11-3 and TRBJ2-1; unclear D gene. Trimming removed 1 base at V and 0 bases at J, with 7 bases between. There are 15 residues in the CDR3. CDR1 is SGHNT and CDR2 is YENEEA in the germline V gene.

The chain has TRBV6-4 and TRBJ2-1; perhaps TRBD1 as D (6 bases). CDR1 is MRHNA and CDR2 is SNTAGT in the germline V gene. This CDR3 has 18 residues. Between the trimmed V and J ends, which lost 4 bases and 9 bases, there was a span of 28 bases. CDR3 DNA sequence: TGTGCCAGCAGTGGACAGTCCTGGTTAGAGGGGGTAATCGGTGAGCAGTTCTTC. The encoded protein is CASSGQSWLEGVIGEQFF.

The chain couples TRBV19 to TRBJ2-7; 7 nucleotides match TRBD1. In germline, CDR1 is LNHDA, CDR2 SQIVND (reference sequence). There are 14 residues in the CDR3. V lost 3 bases and J lost 1; bases outside the gene matches: 3. CDR3 protein: CASSITGVSYEQYF. The DNA for the CDR3 is TGTGCCAGTAGTATTACAGGGGTATCCTACGAGCAGTACTTC.

The chain links TRBV30 to TRBJ1-3; D remains unclear. V was trimmed by 5 bases and J by 1 base, leaving 6 bases between them. Germline values: CDR1 GTSNPN, CDR2 SVGIG (reference sequence). The CDR3 extends over 12 amino acids. In nucleotides, the CDR3 is TGTGCCTGGGGCCCATCTGGAAACACCATATATTTT. Residues: CAWGPSGNTIYF. The variable domain in full, with the rest retrieved from reference TRBV30 and TRBJ1-3, is SQTIHQWPATLVQPVGSPLSLECTVEGTSNPNLYWYRQAAGRGLQLLFYSVGIGQISSEVPQNLSASRPQDRQFILSSKKLLLSDSGFYLCAWGPSGNTIYFGEGSWLTVV.

The J gene is TRBJ1-3, the V gene TRBV5-1, with 7 nucleotides matching TRBD1. The germline V gene encodes CDR1 SGHRS and CDR2 YFSETQ. The CDR3 spans 14 residues. The junction had 5 bases not matched to a gene; V was cut back by 4 bases and J by 4 bases. The CDR3 DNA reads as TGCGCCAGCAGCGCCGGGACAGAAGGAAACACCATATATTTT. Amino acids: CASSAGTEGNTIYF.

The CDR3 DNA sequence: TGTGCCAGCAGCCCCCAGGGGGGCAGAGAGACCCAGTACTTC. Translated, it gives CASSPQGGRETQYF. The genes are TRBV7-2 and TRBJ2-5, with D perhaps TRBD1 (7 bases). V lost 5 bases, J lost 4 bases, and 14 bases lay in between. Germline V gene lookup returns CDR1 SGHTA and CDR2 FQGNSA. This CDR3 has 14 residues.

This chain connects TRBV7-3 to TRBJ1-1, with TRBD1 matching 9 bases. V gave up 5 bases and J gave up 6 bases; unmatched junction bases: 7. Germline CDR1 SGHTA, CDR2 FQGTGA. This CDR3 is built from 14 residues. The CDR3 region has the DNA TGTGCCAGCAGCCGGGGACAGGGCAGCGCTGAAGCTTTCTTT. As protein: CASSRGQGSAEAFF.

CDR3 coding DNA: TGTGCCAGTAGTGTGGACAGGGGGACTGAAGCTTTCTTT. Translation gives CASSVDRGTEAFF. The chain combines TRBV19 with TRBJ1-1, with 10 bases fitting TRBD1. Trimming cost V 5 bases and J 5 bases; bases outside gene matches: 2. The CDR3 covers 13 residues. Germline V gene lookup returns CDR1 LNHDA and CDR2 SQIVND (reference sequence).

The chain employs TRBV7-2 and TRBJ1-1; the D gene is possibly TRBD1 (6 bases). CDR3 size: 13 residues. V lost 5 bases and J 5 bases, leaving 12 bases between the germline ends. Germline V gene sequence: CDR1 SGHTA, CDR2 FQGNSA. The CDR3 DNA sequence: TGTGCCAGCAGCGCAAACAGGGTTACTGAAGCTTTCTTT. It specifies CASSANRVTEAFF.

The V gene is TRBV27, the J gene TRBJ1-6; no reliable D call. Germline V gives CDR1 MNHEY, CDR2 SMNVEV (reference sequence). The CDR3 covers 17 residues. V gave up 4 bases and J gave up 5 bases, with 18 bases separating them. CDR3 in amino acids: CASSSLKGKTNNSPLHF. CDR3 DNA sequence: TGTGCCAGCAGTTCCTTAAAAGGGAAAACTAATAATTCACCCCTCCACTTT.

This clone was seen more than once but under ten times. This chain uses TRBV5-1 with TRBJ1-1; D not certain. With 3 bases removed from V and 1 base from J, the gap between germline ends came to 4 bases. CDR3 size: 12 residues. Per germline, CDR1 SGHRS and CDR2 YFSETQ. The CDR3 spells CASSSGNTEAFF. DNA for the CDR3: TGCGCCAGCAGCTCAGGGAACACTGAAGCTTTCTTT.

This clone was counted a few times. V is TRBV11-3 and J is TRBJ1-1; tentative D call: TRBD1 (6 bases). Germline V gives CDR1 SGHNT, CDR2 YENEEA. The CDR3 runs to 13 residues. The V and J ends lost 5 bases and 6 bases respectively, with 13 bases between them. The CDR3 sequence is CASSRGTPSEAFF. CDR3 bases: TGTGCCAGCAGCCGTGGGACACCATCTGAAGCTTTCTTT.

The chain carries TRBV25-1 and TRBJ2-7; no clear D gene. The germline V gene has CDR1 MGHDK and CDR2 SYGVNS. There are 14 residues in the CDR3. The V and J ends lost 2 bases and 6 bases respectively, with 14 bases between them. CDR3 in DNA: TGTGCCAGCAGTGAAGGGTCTTACGTGGGCGAGCAGTACTTC. Amino acid sequence: CASSEGSYVGEQYF.

CDR3 amino acids: CASSPATADNYGYTF. CDR3 nucleotide sequence: TGTGCCAGCTCACCGGCCACGGCTGATAACTATGGCTACACCTTC. The V gene is TRBV18, the J gene TRBJ1-2; D ambiguous. The V gene's germline CDR1 is KGHSH and CDR2 LQKENI. The V and J ends lost 3 bases and 1 base respectively, with 12 bases between them. This CDR3 spans 15 amino acids.

This chain joins TRBV29-1 and TRBJ1-1; a weak D match, TRBD1 (5 bases). From germline, CDR1 is SQVTM and CDR2 ANQGSEA. V was trimmed by 4 bases and J by 1 base, leaving 13 bases between them. This CDR3 is 14 amino acids long. The CDR3, as DNA: TGCAGCGTTGTCCGGGACTGGGGGAACACTGAAGCTTTCTTT. Protein product: CSVVRDWGNTEAFF.

The V and J genes are TRBV10-1 and TRBJ2-5; D tentatively fits TRBD1 or TRBD2 (7 bases each). The germline CDR1 and CDR2 sequences are WNHNN and SYGVQD (reference sequence). Trimming shortened V by 4 bases and J by 4 bases, and 16 bases separated the two germline ends. The CDR3 is 15 amino acids. CDR3 in amino acids: CASSVWQGGAETQYF. In DNA form, the CDR3 reads TGCGCCAGCAGTGTTTGGCAGGGGGGGGCAGAGACCCAGTACTTC.

This clone was seen a few times. The rearrangement links TRBV27 to TRBJ1-6; D gene ambiguous. This CDR3 is 13 amino acids long. V lost 2 bases and J lost 10, with 9 bases in between. Looked up from germline, CDR1 is MNHEY and CDR2 is SMNVEV (reference sequence). This chain's CDR3 is CASSLGVGSPLHF. CDR3 DNA sequence: TGTGCCAGCAGTTTAGGAGTGGGGTCACCCCTCCACTTT.

The chain is built from TRBV30 and TRBJ2-3; D might be TRBD1 or TRBD2, each matching 5 bases. V dropped 4 bases and J dropped 2 bases, with 13 bases sitting between them. Looked up from germline, CDR1 is GTSNPN and CDR2 is SVGIG (reference sequence). The CDR3 is 14 amino acids. Written as DNA, the CDR3 is TGTGCCTGGACCCTTGGGGGATTCACAGATACGCAGTATTTT. Residues: CAWTLGGFTDTQYF.

The chain is built from TRBV1 and TRBJ2-7; TRBD1, the table's D call, was not compared with the DNA. TRBV1 is a pseudogene. This CDR3 region has 18 residues. The CDR3 is CTSSQAVIGTGGRNEQYF. The CDR3 nucleotides are TGCACCAGCAGCCAAGCGGTCATTGGGACAGGGGGAAGGAACGAGCAGTACTTC.

This rearrangement joins TRBV2 to TRBJ1-1, with D unclear. Between the trimmed V and J ends, which lost 7 bases and 1 base, there was a span of 16 bases. The CDR3 contains 15 residues. Germline values: CDR1 SNHLY, CDR2 FYNNEI. Here the CDR3 DNA reads TGTGCCAGCATGTTCGATCTAGGAGCGAACACTGAAGCTTTCTTT. Its protein product is CASMFDLGANTEAFF.

As DNA, the CDR3 is TGCGCCAGCAGTGAGTCGAAAAGGGAACACACCGGGGAGCTGTTTTTT. Protein sequence: CASSESKREHTGELFF. The genes are TRBV10-2 and TRBJ2-2; D call uncertain. Trimming stripped 0 bases from V and 3 bases from J, with 11 bases between. The CDR3 runs to 16 residues. The germline gives CDR1 WSHSY, CDR2 SAAADI.

This clone occurred a few times. The V and J genes are TRBV6-1 and TRBJ1-2; weak D call: TRBD1 (5 bases). V lost 3 bases and J lost 6, with 11 bases in between. This CDR3 has 13 amino acids. The germline CDR1 and CDR2 sequences are MNHNS and SASEGT. The DNA for the CDR3 is TGTGCCAGCAGTGAGGCAGGGCGGCATGGCTACACCTTC. It yields the protein CASSEAGRHGYTF.

V gene TRBV28 combines with J gene TRBJ1-1; D possibly corresponds to TRBD1 (5 bases). The CDR3 extends over 14 amino acids. Germline lookup yields CDR1 MDHEN and CDR2 SYDVKM. The V gene lost 8 bases and the J gene lost 1 base, with 14 bases spanning the gap. The CDR3: CASLTRGGNTEAFF. The CDR3 DNA is TGTGCCAGCCTTACCCGTGGGGGGAACACTGAAGCTTTCTTT.

The chain links TRBV10-3 to TRBJ2-7; D may correspond to TRBD1 or TRBD2 (6 bases each). Germline V gene sequence: CDR1 ENHRY, CDR2 SYGVKD. This CDR3 spans 14 amino acids. V gave up 6 bases and J gave up 7 bases, with 19 bases separating them. The CDR3, as DNA: TGTGCCATCAGGAACAGGGACTTGACGCGGGAGCAGTACTTC. This gives the protein CAIRNRDLTREQYF.

This clone was observed a few times. The V call is TRBV19, the J call TRBJ2-1, with TRBD2 matching over 8 bases. Trimming cost V 7 bases and J 4 bases; bases outside gene matches: 9. The CDR3 is made up of 15 amino acids. Germline V lookup: CDR1 LNHDA, CDR2 SQIVND (reference sequence). This chain's CDR3 is CASKAQAGVYNEQFF. The CDR3 DNA reads as TGTGCCAGTAAGGCTCAAGCGGGGGTGTACAATGAGCAGTTCTTC.

This sequence joins TRBV25-1 and TRBJ1-4; the D is unclear. The V gene lost 5 bases and the J gene lost 10 bases, with 11 bases spanning the gap. The length of the CDR3 is 12 residues. Germline CDR1 is MGHDK and CDR2 is SYGVNS. The CDR3 loop is CASSWEYGKLFF. The CDR3 DNA follows: TGTGCCAGCAGTTGGGAGTATGGAAAACTGTTTTTT. The full variable domain, with the rest looked up from reference TRBV25-1 and TRBJ1-4, is EADIYQTPRYLVIGTGKKITLECSQTMGHDKMYWYQQDPGMELHLIHYSYGVNSTEKGDLSSESTVSRIRTEHFPLTLESARPSHTSQYLCASSWEYGKLFFGSGTQLSVL.

The chain recombines TRBV7-9 with TRBJ1-1, with D hard to call. The germline V gene has CDR1 SEHNR and CDR2 FQNEAQ (reference sequence). The CDR3 has 13 amino acids. V was cut by 1 base and J by 2 bases, with 5 bases left in between. DNA for the CDR3: TGTGCCAGCAGCTTAGAGTTCAACACTGAAGCTTTCTTT. The encoded protein is CASSLEFNTEAFF.